The TCR beta chain described here comes from a study of post-analysis software for immune sequencing data. On the study more broadly: Included courses were relapsing-remitting and secondary progressive multiple sclerosis; progressive-relapsing multiple sclerosis was also included.

In the case of this clonotype: Its specificity is unknown.

cDNA libraries of TCR beta carried unique molecular identifiers. Roughly 500,000 cDNA molecules were obtained per 1 to 10 million input T cells. TCRdb redid the calling of the PCR reads with MiXCR, one entry per CDR3 protein. The repertoire holds some 700,000 distinct CDR3 sequences, with 55% to 60% as singletons. Study outcomes and limitations: People with multiple sclerosis had a significantly lower normalized Chao1 diversity than controls did. Strong co-clustering by F measure was seen for same-batch samples.

The clonotype comes from a girl aged 2-10 years with multiple sclerosis. The sample was blood.

This chain's CDR3 is CASSYGTGGYEQYF. The CDR3, as DNA: TGTGCCAGCAGTTACGGGACAGGGGGCTACGAGCAGTACTTC. The rearrangement uses TRBV6-5 and TRBJ2-7, with 11 nucleotides matching TRBD1. This CDR3 has 14 residues. Germline CDR1 is MNHEY and CDR2 is SVGAGI. J was trimmed by 3 bases and V by 2 bases; bases with no gene match: 0.